The clone carrying this TCR beta chain was found once. Its antigen remains unknown. The data belong to a study of T cells in Graves' hyperthyroidism and ophthalmopathy. Turning to the study itself: Before treatment of any kind, peripheral blood was taken at initial diagnosis.

CDR1 MNHEY and CDR2 SVGEGT come from the germline V gene. The CDR3 has 11 amino acids. V dropped 11 bases and J dropped 10 bases, with 15 bases sitting between them. The study, taken as a whole, reports: A median about 7 months before onset, the model predicted ophthalmopathy.

Regions amplified from RNA transcripts were the TCR beta CDR3 regions. An initial round of RT-PCR targeting the TCR CDR3 relied on the HTBI primer set. One entry per CDR3 protein results from TCRdb running MiXCR on the multiplex PCR reads. The table lists about 640,000 distinct CDR3 sequences, less than 25% of them singletons. Diagnostic assessment was based on clinical symptoms, serum thyroxine and TRAb, thyroid ultrasound and orbital computed tomography. This TCR derives from a man aged 30 to 45 with Graves' ophthalmopathy. The J gene is TRBJ2-1, the V gene TRBV6-2 or TRBV6-3; D might be TRBD2 (5 bases). Sequencing was done on a sample of blood. The CDR3 loop is CAGGRVGEQFF. CDR3 bases: TGTGCCGGCGGGCGGGTCGGCGAGCAGTTCTTC.